Below are 15 T cell receptor beta chains sequenced from a single sample in a study of beta chain features in type 1 diabetes. Study conclusions and caveats: The study found moderately but significantly shorter TCRB CDR3s in all four CD4+ subsets of Type 1 diabetes patients.

Since all of the isolated RNA was reverse transcribed, expressed TCRB transcripts were what got sequenced. Profiled with immunoSEQ multiplex PCR; TCRdb holds only in-frame clones, not every one. The repertoire holds some 360,000 clones, with 9.5% to 10% as singletons. No antigen is known for these receptors. The sample taken for sequencing was central memory CD4+ T cells from blood. These receptors originate from a man aged 25-45 years with type 1 diabetes.

In DNA, the CDR3 is TGTGCCATTGGACAGGGGATCTATGGCTACACCTTC. Translating gives CAIGQGIYGYTF. The chain links TRBV28 to TRBJ1-2, with 9 positions matching TRBD1. The trim removed 10 bases at V and 4 bases at J, leaving 4 bases unmatched. CDR1 and CDR2 (germline): MDHEN, SYDVKM. The CDR3 contains 12 residues.

This clone has just a few counts. A read error may produce the germline difference seen at one junction end. The chain is built from TRBV10-3 and TRBJ1-2; 7 bases match TRBD1. The germline gives CDR1 ENHRY, CDR2 SYGVKD. The CDR3 extends over 14 amino acids. The CDR3 nucleotides are TGTGCCAGCAGTCCGACAGGGATCCGTGGCGGCTACACCTTC. Translated, it gives CASSPTGIRGGYTF.

This clone was picked up a small number of times. V usage is TRBV7-9 and J usage is TRBJ2-7; D ambiguous. V lost 3 bases and J 2 bases, leaving 14 bases between the germline ends. This CDR3 spans 15 amino acids. Germline CDR1 is SEHNR and CDR2 is FQNEAQ (reference sequence). Written as DNA, the CDR3 is TGTGCCAGCAGCTTGGGTGGAACGCCAGCCTACGAGCAGTACTTC. This translates into CASSLGGTPAYEQYF.

This chain links TRBV6-1 with TRBJ2-3; D is unclear. V was trimmed by 7 bases and J by 2 bases, leaving 16 bases between them. Germline V gives CDR1 MNHNS, CDR2 SASEGT. The CDR3 extends over 15 amino acids. The CDR3 region has the DNA TGTGCCAGCAATTCCTCAGGCTTCCTCACAGATACGCAGTATTTT. It translates to CASNSSGFLTDTQYF.

In this sample, this clone turned up a few times. CDR3 sequence (DNA): TGTGCCAGCAGCCAAGTAGCGAACACCGGGGAGCTGTTTTTT. Translated, it gives CASSQVANTGELFF. The genes are TRBV7-9 and TRBJ2-2; D call uncertain. From germline, CDR1 is SEHNR and CDR2 FQNEAQ (reference sequence). V was trimmed by 5 bases and J by 0 bases, leaving 7 bases between them. The CDR3 length is 14 residues.

Only a few counts were recorded for this clone. V and J are TRBV29-1 and TRBJ1-1; 9 nucleotides line up with TRBD1. Germline V lookup: CDR1 SQVTM, CDR2 ANQGSEA. The CDR3 totals 14 residues. V dropped 6 bases and J dropped 4; count of bases not matched to a gene: 9. The DNA of the CDR3 is TGCAGCGTCCATAGACAGGGGGTTGGCACTGAAGCTTTCTTT. It translates to CSVHRQGVGTEAFF.

This clone was recorded a few times. This chain connects TRBV5-1 to TRBJ2-5; TRBD2 is a possible D gene (6 bases). The V end was cut by 2 bases, the J end by 1 base, with 9 bases between. Germline V lookup: CDR1 SGHRS, CDR2 YFSETQ. The CDR3 runs to 14 residues. The CDR3 here is CASSLNGGQETQYF. For the CDR3, the DNA is TGCGCCAGCAGCTTAAACGGGGGCCAAGAGACCCAGTACTTC.

In its sample, this clone was seen many times. This chain links TRBV5-5 with TRBJ2-7; TRBD1 matches 10 bases. The germline gives CDR1 SGHKS, CDR2 YYEKEE (reference sequence). The CDR3 is 16 residues long. Losses at the gene ends were 4 bases for V and 3 bases for J; bases not matched to a gene: 10. The CDR3 coding sequence is TGTGCCAGCAGCCCTCGAGCGGGACAGGGGCTCTACGAGCAGTACTTC. Its translation: CASSPRAGQGLYEQYF.

This sequence joins TRBV19 and TRBJ1-1; D uncertain. Germline-derived CDR1 and CDR2 are LNHDA and SQIVND (reference sequence). The CDR3 spans 10 residues. V dropped 7 bases and J dropped 7 bases, with 7 bases sitting between them. The CDR3 DNA reads TGTGCCAGTATCGACCGTGAAGCTTTCTTT. This encodes CASIDREAFF.

V usage is TRBV7-9 and J usage is TRBJ2-1; D gene unclear. This CDR3 contains 15 residues. Germline V gene sequence: CDR1 SEHNR, CDR2 FQNEAQ (reference sequence). V was shortened by 1 base and J by 8 bases, with 15 bases between the two germline ends. CDR3 sequence (DNA): TGTGCCAGCAGCTTAGGAATCATCGGCGTAGATGAGCAGTTCTTC. Its translation: CASSLGIIGVDEQFF.

This chain uses TRBV1 with TRBJ1-2; TRBD1 is taken as the D call from the table, unchecked against the DNA. TRBV1 corresponds to a pseudogene. The CDR3 is 14 amino acids. In DNA form, the CDR3 reads TGCACCAGCAGCCAAGTCGACAGGGCTTATGGCTACACCTTC. Encoded protein: CTSSQVDRAYGYTF.

The chain recombines TRBV28 with TRBJ2-7; 7 bases agree with TRBD2. The V gene end was trimmed by 2 bases and the J gene end by 0 bases; junction bases not matched to a gene: 13. In germline, CDR1 is MDHEN, CDR2 SYDVKM. CDR3 length: 18 residues. The CDR3 coding sequence is TGTGCCAGCAGTTTAAGTCGATGGGGGAGGGCGAGCTCCTACGAGCAGTACTTC. Translating it yields CASSLSRWGRASSYEQYF.

This clone was seen more than once but under ten times. The V and J genes are TRBV6-5 and TRBJ1-2; D ambiguous. Germline V gene data show CDR1 as MNHEY and CDR2 as SVGAGI. Trimming removed 2 bases from V and 4 bases from J, with 11 bases in between. The CDR3 consists of 14 residues. The CDR3 is CASSYKFSRYGYTF. CDR3 sequence (DNA): TGTGCCAGCAGTTACAAGTTTTCCCGCTATGGCTACACCTTC.

This clone has just a few counts. This rearrangement joins TRBV6-5 to TRBJ2-4; D remains ambiguous. The CDR3 runs to 14 residues. V lost 8 bases and J 0 bases, leaving 11 bases between the germline ends. Germline V gene sequence: CDR1 MNHEY, CDR2 SVGAGI. The CDR3 DNA reads as TGTGCCAGCGCCGGACGGTCAGCCAAAAACATTCAGTACTTC. It translates to CASAGRSAKNIQYF.

This clone was detected a few times. This chain joins TRBV7-2 and TRBJ2-5; 7 nucleotides line up with TRBD1. Per the germline V gene, CDR1 is SGHTA and CDR2 is FQGNSA. The CDR3 length is 14 residues. V was pared by 5 bases and J by 5 bases, with 8 bases of the junction left unmatched. The CDR3 nucleotides read TGTGCCAGCAGCATGACGACAGGGTACGAGACCCAGTACTTC. The encoded protein is CASSMTTGYETQYF. The entire variable domain, with the rest obtained from reference TRBV7-2 and TRBJ2-5, is as follows: GAGVSQSPSNKVTEKGKDVELRCDPISGHTALYWYRQSLGQGLEFLIYFQGNSAPDKSGLPSDRFSAERTGGSVSTLTIQRTQQEDSAVYLCASSMTTGYETQYFGPGTRLLVL.